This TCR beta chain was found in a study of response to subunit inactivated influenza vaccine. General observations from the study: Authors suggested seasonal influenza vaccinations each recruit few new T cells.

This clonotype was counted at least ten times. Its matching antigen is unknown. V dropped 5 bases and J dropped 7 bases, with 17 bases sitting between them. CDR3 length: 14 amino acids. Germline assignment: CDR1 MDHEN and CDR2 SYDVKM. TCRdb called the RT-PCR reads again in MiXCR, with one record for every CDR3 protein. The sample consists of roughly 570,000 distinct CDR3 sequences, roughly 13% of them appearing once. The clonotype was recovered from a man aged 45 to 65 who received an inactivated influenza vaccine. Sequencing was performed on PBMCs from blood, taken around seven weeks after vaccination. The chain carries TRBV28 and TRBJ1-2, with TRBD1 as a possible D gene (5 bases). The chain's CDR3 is CASSVSGAGSGYTF. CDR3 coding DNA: TGTGCCAGCAGTGTCAGTGGGGCCGGTAGTGGCTACACCTTC.